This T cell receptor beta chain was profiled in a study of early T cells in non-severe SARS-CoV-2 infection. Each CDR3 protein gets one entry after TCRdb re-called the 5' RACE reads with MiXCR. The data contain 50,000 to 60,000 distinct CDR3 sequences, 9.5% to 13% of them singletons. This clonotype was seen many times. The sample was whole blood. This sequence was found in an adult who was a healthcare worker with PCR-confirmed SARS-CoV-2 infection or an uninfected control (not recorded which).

CDR3 sequence (DNA): TGTGCCAGCAGCCCAACAGGGGGCGGCACAGATACGCAGTATTTT. Its protein product is CASSPTGGGTDTQYF. The genes are TRBV9 and TRBJ2-3, with 9 bases identical to TRBD1. The CDR3 runs 15 residues. Germline CDR1 reads SGDLS; CDR2 reads YYNGEE. Losses at the gene ends were 4 bases for V and 1 base for J; bases not matched to a gene: 4. Variable domain in full (rest from reference TRBV9 and TRBJ2-3): DSGVTQTPKHLITATGQRVTLRCSPRSGDLSVYWYQQSLDQGLQFLIQYYNGEERAKGNILERFSAQQFPDLHSELNLSSLELGDSALYFCASSPTGGGTDTQYFGPGTRLTVL.